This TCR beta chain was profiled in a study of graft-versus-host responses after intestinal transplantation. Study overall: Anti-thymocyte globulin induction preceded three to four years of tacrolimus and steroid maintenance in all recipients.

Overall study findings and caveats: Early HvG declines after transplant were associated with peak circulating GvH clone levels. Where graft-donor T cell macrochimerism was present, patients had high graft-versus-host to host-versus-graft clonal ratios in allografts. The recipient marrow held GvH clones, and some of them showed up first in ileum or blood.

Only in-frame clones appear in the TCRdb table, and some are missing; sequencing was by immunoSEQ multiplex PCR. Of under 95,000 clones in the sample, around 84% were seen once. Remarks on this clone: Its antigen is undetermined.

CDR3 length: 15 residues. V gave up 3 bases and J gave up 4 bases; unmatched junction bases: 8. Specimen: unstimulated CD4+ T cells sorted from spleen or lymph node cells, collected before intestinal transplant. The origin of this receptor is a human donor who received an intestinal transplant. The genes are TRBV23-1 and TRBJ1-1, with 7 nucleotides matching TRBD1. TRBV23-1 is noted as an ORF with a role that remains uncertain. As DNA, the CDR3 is TGCGCCAGCAGTCACCTACAGGGGACGGCCACTGAAGCTTTCTTT. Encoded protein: CASSHLQGTATEAFF.